The rows below give T cell receptor beta chains drawn from one sample of a study of identical twins. MiXCR was run by TCRdb on the 5' RACE reads, yielding one entry per CDR3 protein. The sample lists approximately 1.8 million distinct CDR3 sequences, under 35% occurring once. Sequenced: cord blood. All receptors come from a newborn girl in good health. CDR3s include the opening cysteine and the closing phenylalanine or tryptophan. The D gene is left open where the match is weak. Clone size is shown for a subset of rows, as once, few, many or a class of expanded clone.

J gene: TRBJ2-1; D gene: TRBD2; clone size: few; V gene: TRBV10-3; CDR3 protein: CAISASGRAYNEQFF; CDR3 DNA: TGTGCCATCAGTGCTAGCGGGAGGGCCTACAATGAGCAGTTCTTC
J gene: TRBJ2-7; D gene: TRBD2; clone size: NA; V gene: TRBV27; CDR3 protein: CASSYVAGGNEQYF; CDR3 DNA: TGTGCCAGCAGTTATGTAGCGGGAGGGAACGAGCAGTACTTC
J gene: TRBJ2-7; D gene: TRBD2; clone size: NA; V gene: TRBV30; CDR3 protein: CAWAPTSGRPYEQYF; CDR3 DNA: TGTGCCTGGGCGCCAACTAGCGGGCGACCCTACGAGCAGTACTTC
J gene: TRBJ1-5; D gene: NA; clone size: few; V gene: TRBV6-6; CDR3 protein: CAADQPQHF; CDR3 DNA: TGTGCAGCGGATCAGCCCCAGCATTTT
J gene: TRBJ2-3; D gene: TRBD2; clone size: few; V gene: TRBV12-3/TRBV12-4; CDR3 protein: CASSLGRTSGSTDTQYF; CDR3 DNA: TGTGCCAGCAGTTTGGGACGGACTAGCGGGAGCACAGATACGCAGTATTTT
J gene: TRBJ1-2; D gene: TRBD1; clone size: few; V gene: TRBV6-2/TRBV6-3; CDR3 protein: CASTRDSSYGYTF; CDR3 DNA: TGTGCCAGCACCCGGGACAGTAGTTATGGCTACACCTTC
J gene: TRBJ1-1; D gene: NA; clone size: NA; V gene: TRBV11-2; CDR3 protein: CASSLGGTRGMNTEAFF; CDR3 DNA: TGTGCCAGCAGCTTAGGGGGGACAAGGGGAATGAACACTGAAGCTTTCTTT
J gene: TRBJ1-1; D gene: TRBD1; clone size: NA; V gene: TRBV24-1; CDR3 protein: CATSDSGGAGRNTEAFF; CDR3 DNA: TGTGCCACCAGTGATTCAGGGGGCGCGGGGAGGAACACTGAAGCTTTCTTT
J gene: TRBJ1-1; D gene: NA; clone size: NA; V gene: TRBV20-1; CDR3 protein: CSASPSINTEAFF; CDR3 DNA: TGCAGTGCTAGTCCCAGTATCAACACTGAAGCTTTCTTT
J gene: TRBJ2-3; D gene: NA; clone size: NA; V gene: TRBV7-2; CDR3 protein: CASSLVGLVSDTQYF; CDR3 DNA: TGTGCCAGCAGCTTAGTAGGCCTAGTATCGGATACGCAGTATTTT
J gene: TRBJ2-7; D gene: NA; clone size: once; V gene: TRBV7-2; CDR3 protein: CASSVRGPTYEQYF; CDR3 DNA: TGTGCCAGCAGCGTAAGGGGCCCCACCTACGAGCAGTACTTC
J gene: TRBJ2-5; D gene: TRBD2; clone size: NA; V gene: TRBV3-1; CDR3 protein: CASSQGSHSGRAQYGQYF; CDR3 DNA: TGTGCCAGCAGCCAGGGATCCCATAGCGGGAGGGCCCAGTACGGGCAGTACTTC
J gene: TRBJ2-1; D gene: NA; clone size: few; V gene: TRBV7-2; CDR3 protein: CASSHLYPGNEQFF; CDR3 DNA: TGTGCCAGCAGCCACCTCTACCCCGGGAATGAGCAGTTCTTC
J gene: TRBJ1-2; D gene: TRBD1; clone size: NA; V gene: TRBV5-5; CDR3 protein: CASSLEDRGREGNYGYTF; CDR3 DNA: TGTGCCAGCAGCTTGGAGGACAGGGGGCGCGAGGGGAACTATGGCTACACCTTC